Following are 25 T cell receptor beta chains from one sample sequenced in a study of T-cell reconstitution after alpha-beta-depleted transplantation in children. Unique molecular identifiers were built into the TCRbeta library. Using its own MiXCR run on the PCR reads, TCRdb lists one record per CDR3 protein. The table has hundreds of thousands of distinct CDR3 sequences, over 10% seen once. The starting material was PBMCs, mostly from graft donor cells, obtained 360 days after TCRalphabeta/CD19-depleted stem cell transplant. These receptors were collected from a male patient between 10 and 17 years old who had a stem cell transplant for acute myeloid leukemia, so the T cells may come from the graft donor.

The V call is TRBV28, the J call TRBJ1-1, with 8 bases matching TRBD1. With V trimmed by 2 bases and J by 7 bases, 9 bases remained unmatched. The CDR3 loop spans 15 amino acids. Germline lookup yields CDR1 MDHEN and CDR2 SYDVKM. CDR3 amino acids: CASSLLTQGANEAFF. In DNA, the CDR3 is TGTGCCAGCAGTTTACTGACTCAGGGGGCAAATGAAGCTTTCTTT.

This clonotype has at least ten counts. In DNA form, the CDR3 reads TGCAGCGTTGGACAGAACACTGAAGCTTTCTTT. Translated, it gives CSVGQNTEAFF. The chain combines TRBV29-1 with TRBJ1-1, with unresolved D. Germline CDR1 and CDR2: SQVTM and ANQGSEA. Trimming shortened V by 4 bases and J by 1 base, and 4 bases separated the two germline ends. CDR3 length equals 11 residues.

The chain carries TRBV4-3 and TRBJ2-1; D ambiguous. Germline V lookup: CDR1 LGHNA, CDR2 YSLEER. Trimming shortened V by 0 bases and J by 11 bases, and 11 bases separated the two germline ends. This CDR3 contains 13 residues. The CDR3 DNA sequence: TGCGCCAGCAGCCAAGACCCGACGGTACAGCAGTTCTTC. Protein sequence: CASSQDPTVQQFF.

This clonotype was observed many times. The V gene is TRBV6-2 or TRBV6-3, the J gene TRBJ2-7; 9 bases map to TRBD1. CDR3 length equals 14 residues. V was clipped by 2 bases and J by 5 bases; unmatched bases: 4. Germline V gives CDR1 MNHEY, CDR2 SVGEGT. CDR3 residues: CASSYGGQGHEQYF. As DNA, the CDR3 is TGTGCCAGCAGTTACGGGGGACAGGGTCACGAGCAGTACTTC.

The chain joins TRBV6-1 to TRBJ2-7; TRBD1 matches at 7 bases. Trimming at V came to 7 bases and at J to 0 bases, leaving 6 bases not matched to a gene. This CDR3 is built from 14 residues. Germline lookup yields CDR1 MNHNS and CDR2 SASEGT. Here the CDR3 reads CASTPDRVSYEQYF. In nucleotides, the CDR3 is TGTGCCAGCACCCCAGACAGGGTCTCCTACGAGCAGTACTTC.

The chain carries TRBV28 and TRBJ1-1; D gene unclear. The V end was cut by 6 bases, the J end by 4 bases, with 15 bases between. Germline V lookup: CDR1 MDHEN, CDR2 SYDVKM. The CDR3 length is 14 residues. The CDR3 DNA follows: TGTGCCAGCAGCCCCGACTCCCTGGGCACTGAAGCTTTCTTT. Protein product: CASSPDSLGTEAFF.

This clonotype was seen many times. V is TRBV7-9 and J is TRBJ2-3, with 7 bases lining up with TRBD2. The CDR3 covers 15 residues. Germline CDR1 reads SEHNR; CDR2 reads FQNEAQ (reference sequence). The V gene end was trimmed by 5 bases and the J gene end by 2 bases; junction bases not matched to a gene: 7. The CDR3 here is CASSTEAGPTDTQYF. CDR3 nucleotide sequence: TGTGCCAGCAGCACGGAAGCGGGACCCACAGATACGCAGTATTTT. The full variable domain, its missing parts supplied by reference TRBV7-9 and TRBJ2-3, is DTGVSQNPRHKITKRGQNVTFRCDPISEHNRLYWYRQTLGQGPEFLTYFQNEAQLEKSRLLSDRFSAERPKGSFSTLEIQRTEQGDSAMYLCASSTEAGPTDTQYFGPGTRLTVL.

This clonotype has ten or more counts. The chain joins TRBV29-1 to TRBJ2-3; 7 nucleotides align to TRBD2. Germline trimming cut 6 bases from V and 4 bases from J; bases unmatched to any gene: 10. The CDR3 spans 14 residues. The V gene's germline CDR1 is SQVTM and CDR2 ANQGSEA. The CDR3: CSVFPTSAPDTQYF. The CDR3 bases are TGCAGCGTGTTCCCCACTAGCGCCCCAGATACGCAGTATTTT.

The chain carries TRBV10-3 and TRBJ2-7, with TRBD1 matching over 8 bases. Losses at the gene ends were 6 bases for V and 5 bases for J; bases not matched to a gene: 9. This CDR3 region has 14 residues. Germline lookup yields CDR1 ENHRY and CDR2 SYGVKD. CDR3 in amino acids: CAIRYRGDGDEQYF. CDR3 in DNA: TGTGCCATCAGATACAGGGGGGACGGCGACGAGCAGTACTTC.

The V and J genes are TRBV9 and TRBJ2-7, with D uncertain. The CDR3 runs to 14 residues. Germline V gene data show CDR1 as SGDLS and CDR2 as YYNGEE. Trimming pared 6 bases from V and 3 bases from J, leaving 16 bases between. In DNA, the CDR3 is TGTGCCAGCAACCCAGACCCAACCTTCTACGAGCAGTACTTC. This gives the protein CASNPDPTFYEQYF.

CDR3 amino acids: CASSLQGEPGSYNEQFF. DNA for the CDR3: TGTGCCAGCAGCCTCCAAGGGGAACCCGGATCTTACAATGAGCAGTTCTTC. V gene TRBV7-4 combines with J gene TRBJ2-1; possibly TRBD1 for D (5 bases). The V gene lost 5 bases and the J gene lost 4 bases, with 21 bases spanning the gap. The CDR3 runs to 17 residues. The germline CDR1 and CDR2 sequences are SGHVT and SQSDAQ.

The chain is built from TRBV29-1 and TRBJ2-2; D uncertain. The germline V and J ends were trimmed by 4 bases and 1 base, with 19 bases remaining between them. CDR1 is SQVTM, CDR2 ANQGSEA, per germline. CDR3 length: 17 residues. The CDR3 DNA follows: TGCAGCGTTGGCCATCACGGACCCTCGTGGAACACCGGGGAGCTGTTTTTT. Translated, it gives CSVGHHGPSWNTGELFF.

V usage is TRBV27 and J usage is TRBJ1-1, with 7 bases aligning to TRBD1. V lost 5 bases, J lost 6 bases, and 6 bases stayed unmatched. CDR1 is MNHEY and CDR2 is SMNVEV in the germline V gene (reference sequence). The length of the CDR3 is 13 residues. The CDR3 loop is CASSPRQGPEAFF. The CDR3, as DNA: TGTGCCAGCAGTCCGCGACAGGGACCTGAAGCTTTCTTT.

The chain uses TRBV6-5 and TRBJ2-1, with D perhaps TRBD2 (5 bases). V dropped 2 bases and J dropped 5 bases, with 10 bases sitting between them. The CDR3 loop spans 14 amino acids. Germline lookup yields CDR1 MNHEY and CDR2 SVGAGI. The CDR3 region is CASSYLGLDNEQFF. Here the CDR3 DNA reads TGTGCCAGCAGTTACCTAGGACTTGACAATGAGCAGTTCTTC.

This clonotype occurred a few times. The rearrangement uses TRBV20-1 and TRBJ2-4, with 9 bases identical to TRBD2. The CDR3 length is 16 residues. V trimming: 4 bases; J trimming: 6 bases; junction bases outside the gene matches: 13. Germline V CDR1 and CDR2: DFQATT, SNEGSKA (reference sequence). CDR3 sequence: CSAKPIVAGEGNIQYF. The CDR3, as DNA: TGCAGTGCTAAACCAATTGTAGCGGGAGAGGGAAACATTCAGTACTTC.

This clonotype has a handful of counts. This chain links TRBV20-1 with TRBJ1-5, with D tentatively TRBD1 (6 bases). The CDR3 consists of 14 residues. Germline V CDR1 and CDR2: DFQATT, SNEGSKA (reference sequence). The V end was cut by 3 bases, the J end by 2 bases, with 11 bases between. Here the CDR3 reads CSASGQIRNQPQHF. The DNA for the CDR3 is TGCAGTGCTAGTGGACAGATCCGCAATCAGCCCCAGCATTTT.

This clonotype has only a few counts. The gene calls are TRBV9 and TRBJ2-7, with TRBD1 identical over 9 bases. V was clipped by 3 bases and J by 1 base; unmatched bases: 2. The CDR3 is made up of 14 amino acids. Germline CDR1 reads SGDLS; CDR2 reads YYNGEE. CDR3 loop: CASSEGQGSYEQYF. In DNA, the CDR3 is TGTGCCAGCAGCGAGGGACAGGGATCCTACGAGCAGTACTTC.

This clonotype was found many times. CDR3 region: CSVGEFPYEQYF. As DNA, the CDR3 is TGCAGCGTTGGGGAGTTTCCCTACGAGCAGTACTTC. J is TRBJ2-7 and V is TRBV29-1; tentatively, D is TRBD2 (5 bases). Germline V gene data show CDR1 as SQVTM and CDR2 as ANQGSEA. V was pared by 4 bases and J by 2 bases, with 9 bases between. There are 12 residues in the CDR3.

This clonotype was seen repeatedly, ten times or more. The J gene is TRBJ2-7, the V gene TRBV20-1; 7 bases map to TRBD2. This CDR3 contains 15 residues. Germline CDR1 is DFQATT and CDR2 is SNEGSKA (reference sequence). V trimming: 3 bases; J trimming: 4 bases; junction bases outside the gene matches: 12. The CDR3: CSASLRGEPPYEQYF. The CDR3 coding sequence is TGCAGTGCTAGCCTCCGGGGGGAGCCGCCTTACGAGCAGTACTTC.

This clonotype was observed many times. The chain employs TRBV19 and TRBJ2-2; 10 nucleotides match TRBD1. This CDR3 comprises 19 residues. J gave up 3 bases and V 5 bases, and 15 bases lay outside the gene matches. CDR1 and CDR2 from the germline V gene are LNHDA and SQIVND (reference sequence). CDR3 in amino acids: CASSPLGKADRGDTGELFF. The CDR3 region has the DNA TGTGCCAGTAGTCCTTTGGGAAAGGCGGACAGGGGGGACACCGGGGAGCTGTTTTTT.

This clonotype was detected only a few times. The gene calls are TRBV4-2 and TRBJ1-1; D gene ambiguous. Germline CDR1 is LGHNA and CDR2 is YNFKEQ. CDR3 length: 13 residues. The V end lost 4 bases, the J end lost 2 bases, and 8 bases lay between the germline ends. The CDR3 DNA reads as TGTGCCAGCAGCCCGCCCCCTAACACTGAAGCTTTCTTT. Protein: CASSPPPNTEAFF.

The table lists this clonotype with many counts. This chain links TRBV29-1 with TRBJ2-2; D unresolved. The CDR3 sequence is 14 residues long. V was shortened by 2 bases and J by 0 bases, with 7 bases between the two germline ends. CDR1 and CDR2 from the germline V gene are SQVTM and ANQGSEA. CDR3 protein: CSVEKRSNTGELFF. The CDR3 DNA follows: TGCAGCGTTGAAAAGCGCTCGAACACCGGGGAGCTGTTTTTT.

Only a few counts were recorded for this clonotype. The chain employs TRBV6-2 or TRBV6-3 and TRBJ2-6; possible D gene TRBD1, 8 bases. The CDR3 extends over 20 amino acids. Trimming removed 2 bases at V and 0 bases at J, with 20 bases between. Per the germline V gene, CDR1 is MNHEY and CDR2 is SVGEGT. CDR3 loop: CASSYPQGGPLHSGANVLTF. CDR3 nucleotides: TGTGCCAGCAGTTACCCACAGGGGGGGCCCTTACACTCTGGGGCCAACGTCCTGACTTTC.

This clonotype came up a few times. V usage is TRBV24-1 and J usage is TRBJ2-1; TRBD1 matches at 10 bases. The V and J ends lost 4 bases and 10 bases, in that order; junction bases with no gene match: 15. Germline assignment: CDR1 KGHDR and CDR2 SFDVKD. The CDR3 covers 17 residues. The CDR3 nucleotides are TGTGCCACCAGTGACCCGGGACAGGGGACAGGGAGTAGAGAGCAGTTCTTC. It is translated as CATSDPGQGTGSREQFF.

This clonotype showed up just a few times. The V call is TRBV20-1, the J call TRBJ2-3; D remains unclear. Germline CDR1 DFQATT, CDR2 SNEGSKA (reference sequence). This CDR3 has 12 amino acids. V shed 0 bases and J shed 6 bases, with 7 bases lying between them. CDR3: CSARDQPDTQYF. The CDR3, as DNA: TGCAGTGCTAGAGATCAACCCGATACGCAGTATTTT.